This T cell receptor beta chain was captured in a study of control samples from healthy donors and cancer patients. CDR1 and CDR2 (germline): SGHRS, YFSETQ. Trimming removed 0 bases at V and 2 bases at J, with 9 bases between. This CDR3 comprises 14 residues. Some clones are missing from TCRdb's copy, which holds only in-frame ones; the method was immunoSEQ multiplex PCR. Altogether 95,000 to 150,000 clones are present, around 88% being singletons, with the ten largest covering around 3.4%. Sequenced: blood. The TCR was taken from a man in his forties in good health. The chain combines TRBV5-1 with TRBJ2-7; D is ambiguous. DNA for the CDR3: TGCGCCAGCAGCTTGGACCCAGGACCCTACGAGCAGTACTTC. Protein: CASSLDPGPYEQYF.